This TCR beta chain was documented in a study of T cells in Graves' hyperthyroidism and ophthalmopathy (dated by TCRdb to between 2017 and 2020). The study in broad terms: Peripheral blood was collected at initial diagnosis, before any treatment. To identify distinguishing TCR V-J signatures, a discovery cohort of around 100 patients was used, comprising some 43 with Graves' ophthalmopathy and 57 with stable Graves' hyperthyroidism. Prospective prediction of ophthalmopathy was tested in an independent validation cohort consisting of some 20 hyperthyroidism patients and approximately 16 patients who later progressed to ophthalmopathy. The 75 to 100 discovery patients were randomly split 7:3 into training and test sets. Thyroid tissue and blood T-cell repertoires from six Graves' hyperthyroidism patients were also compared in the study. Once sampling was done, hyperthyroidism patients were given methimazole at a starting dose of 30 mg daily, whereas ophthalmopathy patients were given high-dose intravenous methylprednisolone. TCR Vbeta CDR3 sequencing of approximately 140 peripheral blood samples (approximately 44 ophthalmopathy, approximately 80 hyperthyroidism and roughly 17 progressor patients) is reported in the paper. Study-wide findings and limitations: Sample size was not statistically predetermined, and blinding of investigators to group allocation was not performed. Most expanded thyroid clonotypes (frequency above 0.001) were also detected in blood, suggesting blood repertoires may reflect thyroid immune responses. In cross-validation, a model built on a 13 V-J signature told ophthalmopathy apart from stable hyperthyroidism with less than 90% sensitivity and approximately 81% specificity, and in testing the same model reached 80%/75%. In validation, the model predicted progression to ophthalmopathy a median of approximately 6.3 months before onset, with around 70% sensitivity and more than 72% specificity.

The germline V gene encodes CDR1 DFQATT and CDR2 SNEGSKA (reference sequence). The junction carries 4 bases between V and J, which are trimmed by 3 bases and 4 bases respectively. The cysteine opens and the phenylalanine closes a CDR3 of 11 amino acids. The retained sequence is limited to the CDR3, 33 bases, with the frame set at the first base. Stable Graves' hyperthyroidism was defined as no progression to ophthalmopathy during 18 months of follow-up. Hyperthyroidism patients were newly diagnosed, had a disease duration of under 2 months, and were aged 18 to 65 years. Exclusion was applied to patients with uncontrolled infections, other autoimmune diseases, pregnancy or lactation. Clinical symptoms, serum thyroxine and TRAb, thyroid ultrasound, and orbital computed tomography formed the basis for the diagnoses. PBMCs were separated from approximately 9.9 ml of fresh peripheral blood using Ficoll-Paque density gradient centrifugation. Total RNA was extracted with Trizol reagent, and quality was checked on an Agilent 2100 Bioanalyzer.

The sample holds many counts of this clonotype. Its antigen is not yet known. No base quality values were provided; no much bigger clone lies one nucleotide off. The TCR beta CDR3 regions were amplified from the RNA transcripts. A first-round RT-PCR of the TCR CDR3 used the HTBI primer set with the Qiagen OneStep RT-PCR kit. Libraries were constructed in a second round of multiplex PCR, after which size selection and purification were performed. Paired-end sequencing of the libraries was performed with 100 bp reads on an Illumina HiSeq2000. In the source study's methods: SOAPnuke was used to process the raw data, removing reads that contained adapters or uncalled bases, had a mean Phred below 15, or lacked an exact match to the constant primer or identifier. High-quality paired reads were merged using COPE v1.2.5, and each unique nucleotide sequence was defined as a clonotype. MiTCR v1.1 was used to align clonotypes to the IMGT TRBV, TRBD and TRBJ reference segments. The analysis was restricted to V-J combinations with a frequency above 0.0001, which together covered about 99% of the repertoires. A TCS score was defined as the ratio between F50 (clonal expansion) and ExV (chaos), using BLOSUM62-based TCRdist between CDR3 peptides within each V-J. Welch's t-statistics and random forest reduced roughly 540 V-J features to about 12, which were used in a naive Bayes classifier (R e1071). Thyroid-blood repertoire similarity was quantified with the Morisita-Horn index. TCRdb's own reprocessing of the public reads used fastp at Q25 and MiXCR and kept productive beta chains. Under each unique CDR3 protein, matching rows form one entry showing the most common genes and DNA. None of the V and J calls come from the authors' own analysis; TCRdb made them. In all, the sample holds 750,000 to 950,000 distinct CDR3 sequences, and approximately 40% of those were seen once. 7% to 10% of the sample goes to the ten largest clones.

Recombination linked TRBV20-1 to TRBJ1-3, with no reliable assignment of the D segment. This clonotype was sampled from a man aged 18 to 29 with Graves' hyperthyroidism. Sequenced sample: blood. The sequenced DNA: TGCAGTGCTAGGGAGGGAAACACCATATATTTT. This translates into CSAREGNTIYF.